Listed here are 28 T cell receptor beta chains from one sample, sequenced in a study of Graves' ophthalmopathy and Graves' hyperthyroidism. CDR3 regions of TCR beta were amplified from RNA transcripts. First-round RT-PCR used HTBI primers; second-round multiplex PCR followed. One entry per CDR3 protein results from TCRdb running MiXCR on the multiplex PCR reads. Among about 740,000 distinct CDR3 sequences listed, about 44% were seen once. The sample comprised peripheral blood. These receptors were collected from an adult man with Graves' ophthalmopathy.

In its sample, this clonotype was seen many times. The chain recombines TRBV7-2 with TRBJ1-5; 7 nucleotides match TRBD1. Germline V gives CDR1 SGHTA, CDR2 FQGNSA. The CDR3 length is 16 residues. V dropped 3 bases and J dropped 7; count of bases not matched to a gene: 12. DNA for the CDR3: TGTGCCAGCAGCTTGGAGGCCAGGGGGTCCTTCCAGCCCCAGCATTTT. Translating it yields CASSLEARGSFQPQHF.

This clonotype was seen only a few times. This could be a read error, since a much larger clone is one nucleotide away. The V call is TRBV19, the J call TRBJ1-2; possibly TRBD1 for D (5 bases). This CDR3 is 13 amino acids long. The germline V gene encodes CDR1 LNHDA and CDR2 SQIVND (reference sequence). The V end lost 9 bases, the J end lost 3 bases, and 14 bases lay between the germline ends. CDR3 bases: TGTGCCAGCAGTGAGGGGATACACTATGGCTACACCTTC. This gives the protein CASSEGIHYGYTF.

The chain links TRBV29-1 to TRBJ2-7, with D perhaps matching TRBD2 (6 bases). The V gene's germline CDR1 is SQVTM and CDR2 ANQGSEA. V was pared by 4 bases and J by 7 bases, with 20 bases between. CDR3 length: 14 amino acids. In DNA form, the CDR3 reads TGCAGCGTTGGAGCTAAGGAGGGTGCGAGTGAGCAGTACTTC. This translates into CSVGAKEGASEQYF.

CDR3 region: CSEGTENEKLFF. The CDR3, as DNA: TGCAGTGAGGGGACAGAAAATGAAAAACTGTTTTTT. The chain links TRBV29-1 to TRBJ1-4; 7 nucleotides align to TRBD1. Germline assignment: CDR1 SQVTM and CDR2 ANQGSEA. This CDR3 comprises 12 residues.

Only a few counts were recorded for this clonotype. The CDR3 loop reads CASSFETGSHYEQYF. In nucleotides, the CDR3 is TGTGCCAGCAGCTTTGAGACAGGGTCGCACTACGAGCAGTACTTC. This sequence joins TRBV7-9 and TRBJ2-7; the match to TRBD1 covers 7 bases. The CDR3 is 15 residues long. The V gene end was trimmed by 3 bases and the J gene end by 3 bases; junction bases not matched to a gene: 8. Per the germline V gene, CDR1 is SEHNR and CDR2 is FQNEAQ (reference sequence).

This clonotype occurred many times. This sequence joins TRBV10-3 and TRBJ2-7; 14 bases line up with TRBD2. The ends lost 10 bases at V and 3 bases at J; junction bases unmatched: 11. Germline values: CDR1 ENHRY, CDR2 SYGVKD. This CDR3 spans 16 amino acids. The CDR3 DNA reads as TGTGCCACGACAGGGACTAGCGGGAGATCCCGCTACGAGCAGTACTTC. It codes for CATTGTSGRSRYEQYF.

The chain employs TRBV12-3 or TRBV12-4 and TRBJ2-7; the D call may be TRBD1 or TRBD2 (5 bases each). V lost 4 bases and J 3 bases, leaving 19 bases between the germline ends. The CDR3 length is 16 residues. The CDR3: CASSYLASGTIYEQYF. In DNA form, the CDR3 reads TGTGCCAGCAGTTACTTAGCATCGGGGACCATCTACGAGCAGTACTTC.

This clonotype was detected only a few times. The V and J genes are TRBV24-1 and TRBJ1-5; D call uncertain. CDR3 length: 14 amino acids. The ends were cut back, 11 bases at V and 4 bases at J, with 17 bases in the middle. Germline V gives CDR1 KGHDR, CDR2 SFDVKD. The CDR3 DNA reads as TGTGCCAGCTCATCCTTAACAGAGAATCAGCCCCAGCATTTT. Protein product: CASSSLTENQPQHF.

This sequence joins TRBV6-5 and TRBJ1-4, with 7 bases identical to TRBD1. Looked up from germline, CDR1 is MNHEY and CDR2 is SVGAGI. V trimming: 4 bases; J trimming: 8 bases; junction bases outside the gene matches: 7. This CDR3 has 14 residues. CDR3 loop: CASSSRQGGEKLFF. CDR3 in DNA: TGTGCCAGCAGTTCTCGACAGGGAGGGGAAAAACTGTTTTTT.

This chain links TRBV9 with TRBJ2-7; D gene uncertain. The CDR3 length is 14 residues. Trimming took 4 bases from V and 0 from J, leaving 11 bases between them. Germline V gene data show CDR1 as SGDLS and CDR2 as YYNGEE. This chain's CDR3 is CASSLTQSSYEQYF. The CDR3 DNA is TGTGCCAGCAGCCTCACACAAAGCTCCTACGAGCAGTACTTC.

This clonotype was observed many times. The chain employs TRBV6-1 and TRBJ1-2; 8 bases map to TRBD1. Germline V lookup: CDR1 MNHNS, CDR2 SASEGT. The J segment lost 4 bases and the V segment lost 3 bases, leaving 7 bases of the junction unmatched. The CDR3 extends over 15 amino acids. The CDR3 nucleotides read TGTGCCAGCAGTGATAACGACAGGGGCCGCTATGGCTACACCTTC. Translated, it gives CASSDNDRGRYGYTF.

This clonotype was detected ten times or more. The chain is built from TRBV24-1 and TRBJ1-6, with TRBD1 matching 10 bases. This CDR3 region has 15 residues. Trimming removed 4 bases from V and 13 bases from J; junction bases left unmatched: 9. Per germline, CDR1 KGHDR and CDR2 SFDVKD. Here the CDR3 reads CATSDPGTGDQPLHF. The CDR3 bases are TGTGCCACCAGTGACCCAGGGACAGGGGATCAGCCCCTCCACTTT.

About this clonotype itself: The CDR3 carries no conserved terminal phenylalanine or tryptophan, so it likely arises from a read error. No DNA is shown, since the ends of the CDR3 on it are uncertain; the CDR3 is the one TCRdb lists. This chain links TRBV5-5 with TRBJ2-7; TRBD1, as called in the table, went unchecked against the DNA. Per germline, CDR1 SGHKS and CDR2 YYEKEE (reference sequence). From its first to its last residue, the CDR3 has 10 amino acids. The CDR3 reads CASIVDHRVP.

Comments on this clonotype: Sequence at one end of the junction differs from germline and may be a read error. This chain uses TRBV10-2 with TRBJ1-3, with 7 positions matching TRBD1. Germline CDR1 reads WSHSY; CDR2 reads SAAADI. The CDR3 runs 13 residues. For the CDR3, the DNA is TGTGCCAGCCGAGGGGGCCCCGGAAACACCATATATTTT. Translation gives CASRGGPGNTIYF.

The chain has TRBV9 and TRBJ1-3; 7 bases are a match to TRBD1. Losses at the gene ends were 3 bases for V and 4 bases for J; bases not matched to a gene: 10. The V gene's germline CDR1 is SGDLS and CDR2 YYNGEE. This CDR3 contains 16 residues. The CDR3 sequence is CASSAPTGSEGNTIYF. As DNA, the CDR3 is TGTGCCAGCAGCGCCCCGACAGGGAGTGAGGGAAACACCATATATTTT.

This clonotype was detected many times. The CDR3, as DNA: TGTGCCCTCCGGACAGGGGGCGCGTTCACCTTC. Protein: CALRTGGAFTF. The chain joins TRBV10-3 to TRBJ1-2; 11 bases map to TRBD1. The germline CDR1 and CDR2 sequences are ENHRY and SYGVKD. CDR3 length: 11 amino acids. The junction had 9 bases not matched to a gene; V was cut back by 11 bases and J by 13 bases.

In the case of this clonotype: A much larger clone differs from this one at a single base, so this may be a read error. This chain uses TRBV7-2 with TRBJ2-5; 11 bases align to TRBD1. CDR1 and CDR2 from the germline V gene are SGHTA and FQGNSA. The CDR3 is 15 amino acids. CDR3 protein: CASNLGTGGQETQYF. The CDR3 coding sequence is TGTGCCAGCAACTTAGGGACAGGGGGCCAAGAGACCCAGTACTTC.

The chain carries TRBV11-2 and TRBJ2-5, with TRBD1 as a possible D gene (6 bases). Germline assignment: CDR1 SGHAT and CDR2 FQNNGV. V lost 5 bases and J lost 5, with 12 bases in between. The CDR3 totals 13 residues. Here the CDR3 reads CASSNRVMETQYF. CDR3 coding DNA: TGTGCCAGCAGCAACAGGGTTATGGAGACCCAGTACTTC.

Remarks on this clonotype: A read error may explain this, as a much larger clone is one base away. This chain uses TRBV2 with TRBJ2-7, with 7 nucleotides matching TRBD1. The germline V gene encodes CDR1 SNHLY and CDR2 FYNNEI. The CDR3 extends over 14 amino acids. V trimming: 7 bases; J trimming: 3 bases; junction bases outside the gene matches: 9. The CDR3 is CASNAAGQVYEQYF. As DNA, the CDR3 is TGTGCCAGCAACGCGGCCGGACAGGTCTACGAGCAGTACTTC.

The gene calls are TRBV25-1 and TRBJ2-5; 8 bases map to TRBD2. This CDR3 comprises 20 residues. Per germline, CDR1 MGHDK and CDR2 SYGVNS. J lost 4 bases, V lost 5 bases, and 24 bases had no gene match. CDR3 amino acids: CASSYSPGQREWYGGETQYF. CDR3 coding DNA: TGTGCCAGCAGTTACTCCCCAGGCCAGCGGGAGTGGTACGGGGGAGAGACCCAGTACTTC.

This clonotype was counted only a few times. V is TRBV6-6 and J is TRBJ1-5, with D possibly being TRBD1 (5 bases). Germline CDR1 is MNHNY and CDR2 is SVGAGI (reference sequence). The CDR3 extends over 15 amino acids. Trimming took off 0 bases at V and 7 bases at J, with 13 bases between the two ends. The CDR3 spells CASSYSGVGEQPQHF. As DNA, the CDR3 is TGTGCCAGCAGTTACTCAGGCGTAGGGGAGCAGCCCCAGCATTTT.

A few counts support this clonotype. The chain employs TRBV24-1 and TRBJ2-2; D perhaps matches TRBD2 (5 bases). V was pared by 2 bases and J by 1 base, with 7 bases between. CDR1 KGHDR and CDR2 SFDVKD come from the germline V gene. This CDR3 has 15 amino acids. The CDR3 sequence: CATSDSDWNTGELFF. The CDR3 coding sequence is TGTGCCACCAGTGATTCGGACTGGAACACCGGGGAGCTGTTTTTT.

The rearrangement joins TRBV15 to TRBJ2-7; D possibly uses TRBD1 or TRBD2 (5 bases each). V lost 0 bases, J lost 0 bases, and 12 bases lay in between. In germline, CDR1 is LNHNV, CDR2 YYDKDF (reference sequence). CDR3 length equals 16 residues. The CDR3 here is CATSREKRGSSYEQYF. The DNA for the CDR3 is TGTGCCACCAGCAGAGAGAAGAGGGGCTCCTCCTACGAGCAGTACTTC.

V is TRBV9 and J is TRBJ1-3; a possible D gene is TRBD1 (5 bases). Germline loops: CDR1 SGDLS, CDR2 YYNGEE. The germline V and J ends were trimmed by 0 bases and 2 bases, with 15 bases remaining between them. This CDR3 is built from 17 residues. The CDR3 here is CASSVGIGRTTGNTIYF. For the CDR3, the DNA is TGTGCCAGCAGCGTAGGGATCGGGCGGACAACTGGAAACACCATATATTTT.

The chain employs TRBV28 and TRBJ1-2, with 9 bases identical to TRBD1. The CDR3 runs to 15 residues. J was trimmed by 7 bases and V by 7 bases; bases with no gene match: 13. Germline assignment: CDR1 MDHEN and CDR2 SYDVKM. The CDR3 reads CASTQLGGQGTGYTF. CDR3 in DNA: TGTGCCAGCACCCAATTAGGGGGACAGGGTACTGGCTACACCTTC.

The chain has TRBV7-3 and TRBJ2-5; D is possibly TRBD2 (7 bases). Germline-derived CDR1 and CDR2 are SGHTA and FQGTGA. The CDR3 runs 15 residues. V was trimmed by 2 bases and J by 3 bases, leaving 13 bases between them. CDR3 DNA sequence: TGTGCCAGCAGCTTATTAGGGGGGGCTGAAGAGACCCAGTACTTC. It is translated as CASSLLGGAEETQYF.

This clonotype was recorded at least ten times. This chain links TRBV2 with TRBJ1-5; D gene uncertain. The germline V and J ends were trimmed by 6 bases and 6 bases, with 15 bases remaining between them. The germline gives CDR1 SNHLY, CDR2 FYNNEI. This CDR3 is 14 amino acids long. The CDR3 is CASRGWNVGQPQHF. The CDR3 DNA follows: TGTGCCAGCAGGGGTTGGAATGTCGGTCAGCCCCAGCATTTT.

The chain is built from TRBV2 and TRBJ2-1; possible D gene TRBD1, 5 bases. CDR1 SNHLY and CDR2 FYNNEI come from the germline V gene. There are 13 residues in the CDR3. V lost 6 bases and J lost 5, with 11 bases in between. The CDR3 DNA reads TGTGCCAGCAGCCTAGACAGAAACAATGAGCAGTTCTTC. It encodes CASSLDRNNEQFF. The full variable domain, with the rest looked up from reference TRBV2 and TRBJ2-1, is EPEVTQTPSHQVTQMGQEVILRCVPISNHLYFYWYRQILGQKVEFLVSFYNNEISEKSEIFDDQFSVERPDGSNFTLKIRSTKLEDSAMYFCASSLDRNNEQFFGPGTRLTVL.